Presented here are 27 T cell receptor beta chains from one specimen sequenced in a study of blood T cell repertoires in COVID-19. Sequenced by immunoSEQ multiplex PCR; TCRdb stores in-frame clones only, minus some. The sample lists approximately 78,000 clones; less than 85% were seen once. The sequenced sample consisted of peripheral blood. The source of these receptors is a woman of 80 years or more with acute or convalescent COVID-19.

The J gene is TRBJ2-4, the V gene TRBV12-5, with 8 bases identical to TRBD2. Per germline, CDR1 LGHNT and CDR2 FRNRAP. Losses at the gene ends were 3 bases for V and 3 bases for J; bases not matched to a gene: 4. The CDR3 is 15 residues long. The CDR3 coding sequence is TGTGCTAGTGGTTTCATCCGGGAGGGCAAAAACATTCAGTACTTC. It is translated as CASGFIREGKNIQYF.

The CDR3 bases are TGTGCCAGCAGTTACTCCCCGGTGTTAGCGGGGGAGCTGTTTTTT. Protein: CASSYSPVLAGELFF. The chain couples TRBV6-5 to TRBJ2-2; D possibly corresponds to TRBD2 (5 bases). Germline V gene data show CDR1 as MNHEY and CDR2 as SVGAGI. The CDR3 loop spans 15 amino acids. V lost 0 bases and J lost 8, with 13 bases in between.

The CDR3 reads CASRIQGQEGMTQHF. In nucleotides, the CDR3 is TGTGCCAGCAGAATACAGGGGCAAGAAGGTATGACCCAGCATTTT. The rearrangement uses TRBV28 and TRBJ1-5, with 7 bases aligning to TRBD1. V shed 6 bases and J 11 bases; nucleotides not matched to a gene: 16. The CDR3 extends over 15 amino acids. Per the germline V gene, CDR1 is MDHEN and CDR2 is SYDVKM. The full variable domain, rest sourced from reference TRBV28 and TRBJ1-5, is DVKVTQSSRYLVKRTGEKVFLECVQDMDHENMFWYRQDPGLGLRLIYFSYDVKMKEKGDIPEGYSVSREKKERFSLILESASTNQTSMYLCASRIQGQEGMTQHFGDGTRLSIL.

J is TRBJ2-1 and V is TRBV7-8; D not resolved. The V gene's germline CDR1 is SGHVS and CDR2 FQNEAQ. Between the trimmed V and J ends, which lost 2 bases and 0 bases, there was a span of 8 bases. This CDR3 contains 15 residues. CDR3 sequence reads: CASSLRRFSYNEQFF. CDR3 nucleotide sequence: TGTGCCAGCAGCTTAAGGAGATTCTCCTACAATGAGCAGTTCTTC.

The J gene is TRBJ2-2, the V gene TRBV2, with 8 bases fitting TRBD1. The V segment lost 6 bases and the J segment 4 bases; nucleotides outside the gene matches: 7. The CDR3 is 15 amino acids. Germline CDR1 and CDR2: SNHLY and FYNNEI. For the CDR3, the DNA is TGTGCCAGCAGCCAGGGGGCTAGGGGCACCGGGGAGCTGTTTTTT. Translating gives CASSQGARGTGELFF.

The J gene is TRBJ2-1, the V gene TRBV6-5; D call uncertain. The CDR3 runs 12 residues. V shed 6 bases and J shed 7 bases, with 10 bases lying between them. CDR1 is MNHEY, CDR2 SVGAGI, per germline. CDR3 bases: TGTGCCAGCAGCGCGCTAATAAATGAGCAGTTCTTC. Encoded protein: CASSALINEQFF.

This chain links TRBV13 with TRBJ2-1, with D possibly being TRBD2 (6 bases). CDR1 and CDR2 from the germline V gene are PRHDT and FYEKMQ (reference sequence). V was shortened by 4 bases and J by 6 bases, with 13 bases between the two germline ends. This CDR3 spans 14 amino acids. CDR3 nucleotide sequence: TGTGCCAGCAGCTCGGGACTTACCAGCAATGAGCAGTTCTTC. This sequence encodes CASSSGLTSNEQFF.

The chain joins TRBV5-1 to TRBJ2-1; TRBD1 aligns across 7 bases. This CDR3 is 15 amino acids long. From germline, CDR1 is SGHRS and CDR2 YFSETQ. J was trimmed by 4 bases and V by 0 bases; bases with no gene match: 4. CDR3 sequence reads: CASSLVGQLYNEQFF. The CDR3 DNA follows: TGCGCCAGCAGCTTGGTGGGACAGCTTTACAATGAGCAGTTCTTC.

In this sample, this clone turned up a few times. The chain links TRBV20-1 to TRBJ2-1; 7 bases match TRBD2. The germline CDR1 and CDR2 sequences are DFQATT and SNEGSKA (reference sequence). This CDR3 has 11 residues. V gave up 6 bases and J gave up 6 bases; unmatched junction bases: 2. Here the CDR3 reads CSAPGGNEQFF. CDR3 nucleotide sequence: TGCAGTGCGCCGGGGGGCAATGAGCAGTTCTTC.

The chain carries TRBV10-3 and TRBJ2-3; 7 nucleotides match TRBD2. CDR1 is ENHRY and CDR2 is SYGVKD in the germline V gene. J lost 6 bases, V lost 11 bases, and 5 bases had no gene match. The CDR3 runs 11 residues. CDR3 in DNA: TGTGCCGCTCGGCGGGGGGATACGCAGTATTTT. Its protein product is CAARRGDTQYF.

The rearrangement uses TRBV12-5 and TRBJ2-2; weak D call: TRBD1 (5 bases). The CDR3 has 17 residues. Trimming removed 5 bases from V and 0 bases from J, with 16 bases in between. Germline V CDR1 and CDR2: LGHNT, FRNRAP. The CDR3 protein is CASGPRALRANTGELFF. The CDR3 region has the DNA TGTGCTAGTGGTCCACGGGCCCTCAGGGCGAACACCGGGGAGCTGTTTTTT.

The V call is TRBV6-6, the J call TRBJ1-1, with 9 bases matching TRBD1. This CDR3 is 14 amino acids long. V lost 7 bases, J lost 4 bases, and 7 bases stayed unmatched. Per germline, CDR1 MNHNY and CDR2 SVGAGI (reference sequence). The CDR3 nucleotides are TGTGCCAGCACCGAGGGACAGGGTTTCACTGAAGCTTTCTTT. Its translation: CASTEGQGFTEAFF.

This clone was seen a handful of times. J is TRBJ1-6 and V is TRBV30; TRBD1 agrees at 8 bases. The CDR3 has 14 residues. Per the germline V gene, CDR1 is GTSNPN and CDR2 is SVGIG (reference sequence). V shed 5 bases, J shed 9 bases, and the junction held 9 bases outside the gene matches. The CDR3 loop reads CAWGTTGVISPLHF. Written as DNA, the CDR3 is TGTGCCTGGGGAACGACAGGGGTTATTTCACCCCTCCACTTT.

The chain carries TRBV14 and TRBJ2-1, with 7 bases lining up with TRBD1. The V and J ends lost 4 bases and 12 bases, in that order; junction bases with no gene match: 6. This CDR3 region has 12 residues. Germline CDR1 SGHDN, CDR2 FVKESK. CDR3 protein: CASSPDRFRQFF. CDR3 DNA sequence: TGTGCCAGCAGCCCGGACAGGTTCAGGCAGTTCTTC. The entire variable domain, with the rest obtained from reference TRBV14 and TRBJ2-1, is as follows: EAGVTQFPSHSVIEKGQTVTLRCDPISGHDNLYWYRRVMGKEIKFLLHFVKESKQDESGMPNNRFLAERTGGTYSTLKVQPAELEDSGVYFCASSPDRFRQFFGPGTRLTVL.

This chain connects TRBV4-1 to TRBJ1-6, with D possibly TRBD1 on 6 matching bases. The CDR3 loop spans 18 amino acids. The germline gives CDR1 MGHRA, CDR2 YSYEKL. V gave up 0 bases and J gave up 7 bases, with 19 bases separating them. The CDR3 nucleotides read TGCGCCAGCAGCCAAGAGGGCCCGCGACAGGTTCCCAATTCACCCCTCCACTTT. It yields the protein CASSQEGPRQVPNSPLHF.

The CDR3 loop reads CASSELTGYTIYF. The CDR3 DNA reads as TGTGCCAGCAGTGAATTGACAGGTTACACCATATATTTT. This chain links TRBV6-1 with TRBJ1-3; tentatively, D is TRBD1 (6 bases). CDR3 size: 13 residues. CDR1 MNHNS and CDR2 SASEGT come from the germline V gene. Between the trimmed V and J ends, which lost 2 bases and 8 bases, there was a span of 10 bases.

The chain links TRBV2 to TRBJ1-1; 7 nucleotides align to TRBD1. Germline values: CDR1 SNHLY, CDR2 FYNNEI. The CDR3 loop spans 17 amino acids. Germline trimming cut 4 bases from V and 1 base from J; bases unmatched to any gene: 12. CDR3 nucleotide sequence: TGTGCCAGCAGTGGGGGGCCGACAGGGTTGGGGAACACTGAAGCTTTCTTT. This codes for CASSGGPTGLGNTEAFF. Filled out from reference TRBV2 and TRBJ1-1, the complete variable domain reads EPEVTQTPSHQVTQMGQEVILRCVPISNHLYFYWYRQILGQKVEFLVSFYNNEISEKSEIFDDQFSVERPDGSNFTLKIRSTKLEDSAMYFCASSGGPTGLGNTEAFFGQGTRLTVV.

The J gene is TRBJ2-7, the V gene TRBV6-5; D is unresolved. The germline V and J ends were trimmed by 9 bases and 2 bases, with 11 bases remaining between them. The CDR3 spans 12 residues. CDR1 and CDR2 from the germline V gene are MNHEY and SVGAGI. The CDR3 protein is CASIRNTYEQYF. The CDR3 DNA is TGTGCCAGTATCAGGAATACCTACGAGCAGTACTTC.

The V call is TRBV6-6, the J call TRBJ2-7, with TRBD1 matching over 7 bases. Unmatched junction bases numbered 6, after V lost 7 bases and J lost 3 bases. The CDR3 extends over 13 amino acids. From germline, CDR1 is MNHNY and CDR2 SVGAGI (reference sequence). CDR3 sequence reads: CASNTGEVYEQYF. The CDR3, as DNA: TGTGCCAGCAATACAGGGGAAGTCTACGAGCAGTACTTC.

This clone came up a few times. The CDR3 nucleotides are TGCGCCAGCAGCTTGGAACGAGCGGACGAGCAGTACTTC. This codes for CASSLERADEQYF. This sequence joins TRBV5-1 and TRBJ2-7, with D perhaps TRBD2 (5 bases). The CDR3 spans 13 residues. V was pared by 0 bases and J by 5 bases, with 9 bases between. The germline V gene encodes CDR1 SGHRS and CDR2 YFSETQ.

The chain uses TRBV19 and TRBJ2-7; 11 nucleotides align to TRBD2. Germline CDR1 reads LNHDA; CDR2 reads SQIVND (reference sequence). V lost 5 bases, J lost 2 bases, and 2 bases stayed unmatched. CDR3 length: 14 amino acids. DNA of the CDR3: TGTGCCAGTAGTCCACTAGCGGGAGCCTACGAGCAGTACTTC. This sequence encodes CASSPLAGAYEQYF.

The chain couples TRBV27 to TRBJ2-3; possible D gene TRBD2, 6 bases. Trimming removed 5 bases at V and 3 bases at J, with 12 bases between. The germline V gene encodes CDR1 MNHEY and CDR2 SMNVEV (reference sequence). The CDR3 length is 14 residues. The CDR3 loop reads CASSPSGGTDTQYF. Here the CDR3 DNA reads TGTGCCAGCAGTCCCAGCGGAGGGACAGATACGCAGTATTTT.

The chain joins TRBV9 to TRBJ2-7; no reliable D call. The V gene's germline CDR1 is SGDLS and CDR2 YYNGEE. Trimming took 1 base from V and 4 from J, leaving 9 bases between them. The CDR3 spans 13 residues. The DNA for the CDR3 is TGTGCCAGCAGCGTATCATCAAAATACGAGCAGTACTTC. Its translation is CASSVSSKYEQYF.

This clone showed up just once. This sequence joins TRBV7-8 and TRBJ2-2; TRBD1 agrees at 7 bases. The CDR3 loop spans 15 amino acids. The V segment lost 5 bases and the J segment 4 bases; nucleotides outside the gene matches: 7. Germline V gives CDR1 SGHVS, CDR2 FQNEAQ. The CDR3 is CASSHRDRSTGELFF. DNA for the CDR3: TGTGCCAGCAGCCACCGGGACAGAAGCACCGGGGAGCTGTTTTTT.

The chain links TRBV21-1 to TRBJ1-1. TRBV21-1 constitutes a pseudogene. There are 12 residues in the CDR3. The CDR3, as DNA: TGTGCCAGCAGCCCCGGGAGGGTTCAGGCTTTCTTT. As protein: CASSPGRVQAFF.

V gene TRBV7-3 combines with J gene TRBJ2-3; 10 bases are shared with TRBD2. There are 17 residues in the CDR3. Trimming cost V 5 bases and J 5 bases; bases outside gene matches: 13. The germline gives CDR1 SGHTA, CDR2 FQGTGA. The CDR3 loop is CASSPIGVAGGLDTQYF. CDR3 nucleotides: TGTGCCAGCAGCCCTATCGGGGTAGCGGGGGGTTTAGATACGCAGTATTTT.

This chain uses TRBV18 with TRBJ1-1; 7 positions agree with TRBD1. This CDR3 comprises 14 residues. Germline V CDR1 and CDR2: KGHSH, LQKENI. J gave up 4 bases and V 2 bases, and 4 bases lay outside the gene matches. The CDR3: CASSPKQGITEAFF. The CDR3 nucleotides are TGTGCCAGCTCACCAAAACAGGGGATCACTGAAGCTTTCTTT.